This T cell receptor (beta chain) is drawn from a study of regulatory T cells in long-lasting Graves disease. Trimming pared 7 bases from V and 3 bases from J, leaving 12 bases between. The CDR3 length is 13 residues. Points on this clonotype: The antigen is unknown.

General observations from the study: Persistent disease favored TRBV28, TRBJ1-2 and TRBJ2-5.

Regarding time point: newly diagnosed GD, antithyroid drugs for less than 3 months. After RNA was extracted from PBMCs, the TCR library was made from it. Assembly of TCR beta libraries relied on iRepertoire HTBI primers together with Arm-PCR of CDR3 regions. TCRdb re-analysed the multiplex PCR reads in MiXCR, keeping a single row per CDR3 protein. The sample consists of roughly 430,000 distinct CDR3 sequences, 15% to 20% of them appearing once. These same data were also listed under a study on T cells in Graves' hyperthyroidism and ophthalmopathy. As reported in that work: The HTBI primer set was used in a first-round RT-PCR of the TCR CDR3. Classification by a 13 V-J model distinguished ophthalmopathy from stable hyperthyroidism. The model identified upcoming ophthalmopathy a median about 6.5 months ahead of onset.

This specimen consisted of peripheral blood mononuclear cells (PBMCs), obtained at new diagnosis, from a patient treated with antithyroid drugs. This rearrangement joins TRBV12-3 or TRBV12-4 to TRBJ1-2; D not certain. This TCR came from a young woman with Graves disease. The CDR3 region has the DNA TGTGCCAGCACCCCCGGGGAGGACTATGGCTACACCTTC. Amino acids: CASTPGEDYGYTF.